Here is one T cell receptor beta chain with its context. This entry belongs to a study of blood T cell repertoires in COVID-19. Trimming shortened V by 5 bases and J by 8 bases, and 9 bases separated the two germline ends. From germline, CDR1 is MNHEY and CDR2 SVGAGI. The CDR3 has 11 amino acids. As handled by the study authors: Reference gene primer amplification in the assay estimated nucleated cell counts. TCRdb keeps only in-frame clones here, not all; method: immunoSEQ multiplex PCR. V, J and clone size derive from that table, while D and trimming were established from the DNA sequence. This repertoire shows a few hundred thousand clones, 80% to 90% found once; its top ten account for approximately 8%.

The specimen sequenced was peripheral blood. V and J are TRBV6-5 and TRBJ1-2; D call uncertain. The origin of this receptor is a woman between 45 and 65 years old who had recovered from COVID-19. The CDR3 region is CASSQSRGYTF. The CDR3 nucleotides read TGTGCCAGCAGTCAGTCGAGGGGCTACACCTTC.